This T cell receptor (beta chain) came from a study of OX40 agonist ivuxolimab in advanced cancers. Study background: Every patient in dose escalation had hepatocellular carcinoma, melanoma, renal cell or head and neck cancer.

About this clone: The antigen is undetermined.

V was shortened by 1 base and J by 0 bases, with 10 bases between the two germline ends. This CDR3 region has 16 residues. CDR1 is SGHVS, CDR2 FNYEAQ, per germline. Study results and limitations: Among the lowest levels of clonal expansion were found in partial responders at 0.1-3.0 mg/kg.

Profiled with immunoSEQ multiplex PCR; TCRdb holds only in-frame clones, not every one. This sample has roughly 26,000 clones, with approximately 91% found just once. Prior autoimmune disease or systemic immunosuppression barred patients. The specimen comprised CD4+ or CD8+ T cells sorted from blood, sampled in a trial of the OX40 agonist ivuxolimab. This sequence joins TRBV7-6 and TRBJ1-5; D unclear. The clonotype was recovered from an adult with an advanced solid tumor such as melanoma, head and neck, liver or kidney cancer. The CDR3 nucleotides are TGTGCCAGCAGCTTAGGTAACCGATATAGCAATCAGCCCCAGCATTTT. Its protein product is CASSLGNRYSNQPQHF.